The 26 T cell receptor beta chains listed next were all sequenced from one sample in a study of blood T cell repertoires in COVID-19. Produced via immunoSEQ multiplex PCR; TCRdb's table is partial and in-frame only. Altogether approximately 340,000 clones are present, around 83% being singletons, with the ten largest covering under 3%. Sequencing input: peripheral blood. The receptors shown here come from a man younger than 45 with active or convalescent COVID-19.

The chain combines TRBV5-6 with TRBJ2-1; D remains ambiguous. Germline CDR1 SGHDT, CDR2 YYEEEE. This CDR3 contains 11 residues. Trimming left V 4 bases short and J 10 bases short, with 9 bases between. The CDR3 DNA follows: TGTGCCAGCAGCCTTTGGCCAGAGCAGTTCTTC. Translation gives CASSLWPEQFF.

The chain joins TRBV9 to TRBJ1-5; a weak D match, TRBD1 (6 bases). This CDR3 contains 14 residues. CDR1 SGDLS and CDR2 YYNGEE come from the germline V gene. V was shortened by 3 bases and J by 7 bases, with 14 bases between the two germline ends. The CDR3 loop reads CASSAAGGAQPQHF. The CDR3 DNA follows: TGTGCCAGCAGCGCAGCGGGGGGGGCACAGCCCCAGCATTTT.

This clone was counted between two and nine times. The CDR3 spells CASSSLSRGGYGYTF. The CDR3 region has the DNA TGTGCCAGCAGCTCCCTTTCCAGGGGTGGCTATGGCTACACCTTC. V usage is TRBV7-9 and J usage is TRBJ1-2; a weak D match, TRBD1 (6 bases). Per germline, CDR1 SEHNR and CDR2 FQNEAQ (reference sequence). This CDR3 has 15 amino acids. The germline V and J ends were trimmed by 4 bases and 4 bases, with 16 bases remaining between them.

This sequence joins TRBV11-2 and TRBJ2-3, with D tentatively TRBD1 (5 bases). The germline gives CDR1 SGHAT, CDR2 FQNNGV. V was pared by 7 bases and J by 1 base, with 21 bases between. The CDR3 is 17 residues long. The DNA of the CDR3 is TGTGCCAGCACCCTGGTTGGGGCCCCGATTGGCACAGATACGCAGTATTTT. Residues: CASTLVGAPIGTDTQYF.

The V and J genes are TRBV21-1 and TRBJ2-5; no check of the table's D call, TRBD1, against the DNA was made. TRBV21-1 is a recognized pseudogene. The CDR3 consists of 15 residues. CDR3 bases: TGTGCCAGCAGCAAAGAGGAACAGGGGTTGGAGACCCAGTACTTC. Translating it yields CASSKEEQGLETQYF.

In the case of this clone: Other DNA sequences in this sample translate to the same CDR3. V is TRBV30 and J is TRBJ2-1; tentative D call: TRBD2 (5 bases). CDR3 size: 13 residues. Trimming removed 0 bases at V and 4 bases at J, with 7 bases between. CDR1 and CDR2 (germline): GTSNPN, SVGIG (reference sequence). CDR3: CAWSVRGYNEQFF. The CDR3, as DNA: TGTGCCTGGAGTGTACGGGGATACAATGAGCAGTTCTTC.

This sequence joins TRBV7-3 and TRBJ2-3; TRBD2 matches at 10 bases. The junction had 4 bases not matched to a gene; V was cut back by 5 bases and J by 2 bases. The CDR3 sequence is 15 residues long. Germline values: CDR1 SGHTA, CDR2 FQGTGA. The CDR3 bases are TGTGCCAGCAGCCCGAGCGGGGGGGCCACAGATACGCAGTATTTT. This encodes CASSPSGGATDTQYF.

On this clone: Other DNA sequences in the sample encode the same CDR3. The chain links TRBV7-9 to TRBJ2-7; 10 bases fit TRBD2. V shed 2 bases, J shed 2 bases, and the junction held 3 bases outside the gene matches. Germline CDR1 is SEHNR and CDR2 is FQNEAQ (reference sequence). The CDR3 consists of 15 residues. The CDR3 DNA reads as TGTGCCAGCAGCTTATCAGCGGGAGGGCCCTACGAGCAGTACTTC. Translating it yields CASSLSAGGPYEQYF.

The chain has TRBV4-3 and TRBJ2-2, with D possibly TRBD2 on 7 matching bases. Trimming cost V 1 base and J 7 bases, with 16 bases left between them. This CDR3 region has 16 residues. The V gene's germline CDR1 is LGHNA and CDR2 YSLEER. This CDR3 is CASSQVAGGPNGELFF. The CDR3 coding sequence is TGCGCCAGCAGCCAAGTAGCCGGGGGGCCCAACGGGGAGCTGTTTTTT.

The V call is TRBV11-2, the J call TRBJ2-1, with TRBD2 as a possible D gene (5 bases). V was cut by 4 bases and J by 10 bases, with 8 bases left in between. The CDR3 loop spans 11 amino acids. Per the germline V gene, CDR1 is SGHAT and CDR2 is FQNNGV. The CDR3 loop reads CASSWRREQFF. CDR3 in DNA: TGTGCCAGCAGCTGGCGGAGGGAGCAGTTCTTC.

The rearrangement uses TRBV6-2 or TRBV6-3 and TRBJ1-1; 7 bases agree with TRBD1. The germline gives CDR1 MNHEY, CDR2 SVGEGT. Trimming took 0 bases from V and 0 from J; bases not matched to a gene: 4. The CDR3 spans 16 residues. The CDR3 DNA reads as TGTGCCAGCAGTTACTCTTTCAGGGGGATGAACACTGAAGCTTTCTTT. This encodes CASSYSFRGMNTEAFF.

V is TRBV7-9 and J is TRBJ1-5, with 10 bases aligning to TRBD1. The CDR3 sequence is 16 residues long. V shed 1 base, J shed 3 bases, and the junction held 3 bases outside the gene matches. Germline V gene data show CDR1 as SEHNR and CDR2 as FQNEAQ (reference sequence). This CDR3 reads CASSLGQGAANQPQHF. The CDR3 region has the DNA TGTGCCAGCAGCTTAGGACAGGGGGCGGCCAATCAGCCCCAGCATTTT.

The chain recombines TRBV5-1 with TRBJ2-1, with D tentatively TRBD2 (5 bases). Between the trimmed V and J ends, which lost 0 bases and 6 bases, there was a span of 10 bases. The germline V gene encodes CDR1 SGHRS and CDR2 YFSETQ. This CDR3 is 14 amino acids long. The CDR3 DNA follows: TGCGCCAGCAGCTTGGTTGGGGAGCTCAATGAGCAGTTCTTC. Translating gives CASSLVGELNEQFF.

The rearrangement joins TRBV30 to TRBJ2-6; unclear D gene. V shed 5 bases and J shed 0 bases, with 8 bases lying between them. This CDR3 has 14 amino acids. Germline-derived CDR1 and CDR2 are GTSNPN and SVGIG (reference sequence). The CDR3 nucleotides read TGTGCCTGGGTAGAATCCTCTGGGGCCAACGTCCTGACTTTC. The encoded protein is CAWVESSGANVLTF.

CDR3 sequence reads: CAWSDPLTGRKNEKLFF. The CDR3 DNA reads as TGTGCCTGGAGTGACCCCCTGACCGGGAGGAAAAATGAAAAACTGTTTTTT. J is TRBJ1-4 and V is TRBV30; D is unresolved. The germline CDR1 and CDR2 sequences are GTSNPN and SVGIG (reference sequence). Trimming took off 1 base at V and 5 bases at J, with 20 bases between the two ends. The CDR3 has 17 residues.

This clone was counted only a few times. Written as DNA, the CDR3 is TGTGCCAGCAGTTATACTTACAATCAGCCCCAGCATTTT. It is translated as CASSYTYNQPQHF. The rearrangement uses TRBV6-5 and TRBJ1-5; D unresolved. The V gene's germline CDR1 is MNHEY and CDR2 SVGAGI. This CDR3 is built from 13 residues. Trimming pared 3 bases from V and 3 bases from J, leaving 6 bases between.

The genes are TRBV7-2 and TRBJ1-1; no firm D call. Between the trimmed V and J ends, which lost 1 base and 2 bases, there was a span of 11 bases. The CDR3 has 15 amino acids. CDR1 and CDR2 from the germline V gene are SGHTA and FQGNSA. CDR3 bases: TGTGCCAGCAGCTTAGTGGCACAGATAAACACTGAAGCTTTCTTT. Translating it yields CASSLVAQINTEAFF.

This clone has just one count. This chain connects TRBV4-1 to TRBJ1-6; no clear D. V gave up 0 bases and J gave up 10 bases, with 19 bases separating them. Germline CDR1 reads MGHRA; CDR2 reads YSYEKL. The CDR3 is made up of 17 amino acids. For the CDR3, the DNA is TGCGCCAGCAGCCAAGAGGGAGACACCCTGGGAGGATCACCCCTCCACTTT. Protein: CASSQEGDTLGGSPLHF.

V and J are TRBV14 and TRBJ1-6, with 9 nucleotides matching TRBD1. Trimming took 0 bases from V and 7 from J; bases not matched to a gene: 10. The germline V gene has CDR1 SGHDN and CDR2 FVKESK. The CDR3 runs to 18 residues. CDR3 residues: CASSQDLGTGTRNSPLHF. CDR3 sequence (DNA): TGTGCCAGCAGCCAAGATCTAGGGACAGGGACGCGAAATTCACCCCTCCACTTT.

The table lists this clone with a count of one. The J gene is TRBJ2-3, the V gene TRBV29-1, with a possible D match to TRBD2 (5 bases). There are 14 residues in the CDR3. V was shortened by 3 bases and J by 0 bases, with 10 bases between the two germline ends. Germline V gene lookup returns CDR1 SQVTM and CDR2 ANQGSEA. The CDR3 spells CSVEGGLSTDTQYF. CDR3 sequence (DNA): TGCAGCGTTGAGGGTGGACTCAGCACAGATACGCAGTATTTT.

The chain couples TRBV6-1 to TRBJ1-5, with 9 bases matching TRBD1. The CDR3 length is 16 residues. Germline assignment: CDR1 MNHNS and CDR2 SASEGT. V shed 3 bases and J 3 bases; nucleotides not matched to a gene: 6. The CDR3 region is CASSERRQGDNQPQHF. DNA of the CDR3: TGTGCCAGCAGTGAGAGGAGACAGGGGGACAATCAGCCCCAGCATTTT.

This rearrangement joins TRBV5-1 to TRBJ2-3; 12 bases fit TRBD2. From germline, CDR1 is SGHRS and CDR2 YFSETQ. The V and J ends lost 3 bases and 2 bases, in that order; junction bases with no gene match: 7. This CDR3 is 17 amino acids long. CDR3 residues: CASSSGLAGRLTDTQYF. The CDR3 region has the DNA TGCGCCAGCAGCTCAGGACTAGCGGGAAGACTCACAGATACGCAGTATTTT. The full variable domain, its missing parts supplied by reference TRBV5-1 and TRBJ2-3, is KAGVTQTPRYLIKTRGQQVTLSCSPISGHRSVSWYQQTPGQGLQFLFEYFSETQRNKGNFPGRFSGRQFSNSRSEMNVSTLELGDSALYLCASSSGLAGRLTDTQYFGPGTRLTVL.

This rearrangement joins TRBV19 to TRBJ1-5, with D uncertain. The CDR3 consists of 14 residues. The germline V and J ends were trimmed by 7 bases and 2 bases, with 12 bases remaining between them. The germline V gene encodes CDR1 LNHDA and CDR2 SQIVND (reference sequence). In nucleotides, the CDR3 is TGTGCCAGTAATCGGGGAGAGGGCAATCAGCCCCAGCATTTT. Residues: CASNRGEGNQPQHF.

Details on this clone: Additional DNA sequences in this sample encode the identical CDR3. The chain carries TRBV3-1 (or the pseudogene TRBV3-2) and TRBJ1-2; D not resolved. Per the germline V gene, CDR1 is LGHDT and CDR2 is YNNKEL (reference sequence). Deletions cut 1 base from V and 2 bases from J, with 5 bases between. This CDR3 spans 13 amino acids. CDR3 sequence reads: CASSQAGNYGYTF. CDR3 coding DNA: TGTGCCAGCAGCCAAGCGGGAAACTATGGCTACACCTTC.

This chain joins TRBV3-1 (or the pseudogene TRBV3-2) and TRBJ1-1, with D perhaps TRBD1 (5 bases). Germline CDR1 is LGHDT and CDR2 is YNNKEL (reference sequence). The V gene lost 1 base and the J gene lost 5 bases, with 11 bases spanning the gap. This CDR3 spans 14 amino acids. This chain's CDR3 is CASSQGPGRTEAFF. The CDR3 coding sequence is TGTGCCAGCAGCCAAGGCCCAGGGAGGACTGAAGCTTTCTTT.

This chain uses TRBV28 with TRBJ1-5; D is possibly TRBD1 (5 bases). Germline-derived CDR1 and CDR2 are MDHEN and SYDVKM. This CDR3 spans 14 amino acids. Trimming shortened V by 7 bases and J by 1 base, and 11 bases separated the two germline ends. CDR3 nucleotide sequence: TGTGCCAGCAATTTGCAGGGCAGCAATCAGCCCCAGCATTTT. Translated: CASNLQGSNQPQHF. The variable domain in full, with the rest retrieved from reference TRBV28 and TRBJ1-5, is DVKVTQSSRYLVKRTGEKVFLECVQDMDHENMFWYRQDPGLGLRLIYFSYDVKMKEKGDIPEGYSVSREKKERFSLILESASTNQTSMYLCASNLQGSNQPQHFGDGTRLSIL.